What follows describes a single T cell receptor beta chain. The target antigen is unknown. Germline CDR1 and CDR2: ENHRY and SYGVKD. The CDR3 loop spans 20 amino acids. V lost 0 bases, J lost 0 bases, and 10 bases stayed unmatched. This specimen comes from a study of shared clonotypes between healthy human individuals. Broader study findings: Clonotypes shared by all four sorted-subset donors had higher generation probabilities than non-shared clonotypes. Several donors held 4.5% to 5% of naive CD4 clonotypes in common. Blood was the only sampled material, and tissue repertoires likely differ.

Sequenced by immunoSEQ multiplex PCR; TCRdb stores in-frame clones only, minus some. The sample has fewer than 1 million clones; approximately 96% are singletons. CD45RO-negative, CCR7-positively selected cells formed the naive CD8 fraction, excluding terminally differentiated effector memory CD45RA+ cells. This chain joins TRBV10-3 and TRBJ2-6; 8 nucleotides line up with TRBD1. This sequence originates from a man aged 25 to 40 in good health. What was sequenced was naive CD8+ T cells sorted from blood. CDR3 in DNA: TGTGCCATCAGTGAGTCGGCCCGGGACAGGCCCTACTCTGGGGCCAACGTCCTGACTTTC. It translates to CAISESARDRPYSGANVLTF.